Sequencing of this TCR beta chain was carried out in a study of CD8+CD57+ T cells in acquired aplastic anemia. TCR beta VDJ and CDR3 profiles were obtained from a genomic DNA template. One entry per CDR3 protein, called by TCRdb with MiXCR from the reads. The table records approximately 200,000 distinct CDR3 sequences, under 65% of them present only once. Trimming removed 7 bases at V and 3 bases at J, with 9 bases between. This CDR3 contains 12 residues. Germline V lookup: CDR1 MGHDK, CDR2 SYGVNS. The TCR comes from a human donor in good health. The chain recombines TRBV25-1 with TRBJ1-2, with D perhaps TRBD1 (5 bases). Material: sorted CD4+, CD8+, or CD8+CD57+ T cells (not recorded which) from PBMCs. Written as DNA, the CDR3 is TGTGCCAGCACCGGGGGTCACTATGGCTACACCTTC. Its protein is CASTGGHYGYTF.